The 9 T cell receptor beta chains below were found in one sample sequenced in a study of blood T cell repertoires in COVID-19. Sequencing was performed with immunoSEQ multiplex PCR; in TCRdb, only in-frame clones are kept and a portion is missing. Of 93,000 or so clones listed, about 85% are singletons. The sequenced sample consisted of peripheral blood. These receptors were taken from a man aged 45-60 years in a cohort sampled during active COVID-19.

The rearrangement links TRBV19 to TRBJ1-2; the match to TRBD1 covers 7 bases. CDR3 length: 14 residues. V was clipped by 4 bases and J by 4 bases; unmatched bases: 6. CDR1 and CDR2 from the germline V gene are LNHDA and SQIVND (reference sequence). CDR3 DNA: TGTGCCAGTAGTACGACAGGGTTGAGCTATGGCTACACCTTC. It is translated as CASSTTGLSYGYTF. Full variable domain (outside the CDR3, taken from reference TRBV19 and TRBJ1-2): DGGITQSPKYLFRKEGQNVTLSCEQNLNHDAMYWYRQDPGQGLRLIYYSQIVNDFQKGDIAEGYSVSREKKESFPLTVTSAQKNPTAFYLCASSTTGLSYGYTFGSGTRLTVV.

The chain couples TRBV5-4 to TRBJ2-3; 13 bases match TRBD2. The CDR3 contains 16 residues. Trimming removed 0 bases from V and 3 bases from J; junction bases left unmatched: 1. Germline V CDR1 and CDR2: SGHNT, YYREEE (reference sequence). CDR3 DNA: TGTGCCAGCAGCTTGGGGACTAGCGGGGGAACAGATACGCAGTATTTT. Translation: CASSLGTSGGTDTQYF.

The chain uses TRBV7-9 and TRBJ2-7; tentative D call: TRBD2 (6 bases). The CDR3 has 12 residues. CDR1 and CDR2 from the germline V gene are SEHNR and FQNEAQ (reference sequence). Trimming shortened V by 4 bases and J by 6 bases, and 10 bases separated the two germline ends. The CDR3 protein is CASSWGDGEQYV. CDR3 nucleotide sequence: TGTGCCAGCAGCTGGGGGGACGGCGAGCAGTACGTC.

The chain has TRBV12-3 or TRBV12-4 and TRBJ2-5, with 8 positions matching TRBD1. CDR3 length: 12 amino acids. The ends lost 8 bases at V and 5 bases at J; junction bases unmatched: 4. The CDR3: CASSRGLETQYF. The CDR3 region has the DNA TGTGCCAGCTCCAGGGGGCTTGAGACCCAGTACTTC.

The chain combines TRBV2 with TRBJ1-1; D may be TRBD1 (6 bases). Germline V gene sequence: CDR1 SNHLY, CDR2 FYNNEI. With 6 bases removed from V and 3 bases from J, the gap between germline ends came to 14 bases. The length of the CDR3 is 14 residues. CDR3: CASSDPTGYTEAFF. As DNA, the CDR3 is TGTGCCAGCAGCGATCCCACAGGGTACACTGAAGCTTTCTTT. The variable domain in full, completed from reference TRBV2 and TRBJ1-1, reads EPEVTQTPSHQVTQMGQEVILRCVPISNHLYFYWYRQILGQKVEFLVSFYNNEISEKSEIFDDQFSVERPDGSNFTLKIRSTKLEDSAMYFCASSDPTGYTEAFFGQGTRLTVV.

V and J are TRBV7-3 and TRBJ2-7; TRBD2 aligns across 11 bases. The CDR3 is 14 amino acids. CDR1 SGHTA and CDR2 FQGTGA come from the germline V gene. Losses at the gene ends were 5 bases for V and 5 bases for J; bases not matched to a gene: 5. The CDR3 is CASSSSGGADEQYF. DNA for the CDR3: TGTGCCAGCAGCAGTAGCGGGGGGGCTGACGAGCAGTACTTC.

The rearrangement uses TRBV27 and TRBJ1-5, with TRBD1 matching 8 bases. This CDR3 region has 14 residues. V shed 4 bases and J 4 bases; nucleotides not matched to a gene: 3. Germline CDR1 and CDR2: MNHEY and SMNVEV (reference sequence). CDR3 in amino acids: CASSSRQGNQPQHF. In DNA, the CDR3 is TGTGCCAGCAGTTCAAGACAGGGGAATCAGCCCCAGCATTTT.

For the CDR3, the DNA is TGTGCCAGCAGTACACGGACAGGGGGCTTAGCTAATGAAAAACTGTTTTTT. Its translation: CASSTRTGGLANEKLFF. The genes are TRBV27 and TRBJ1-4; 11 bases fit TRBD1. The CDR3 contains 17 residues. Trimming took 5 bases from V and 3 from J; bases not matched to a gene: 8. Germline loops: CDR1 MNHEY, CDR2 SMNVEV (reference sequence).

The chain couples TRBV29-1 to TRBJ1-2; D call uncertain. CDR1 is SQVTM and CDR2 is ANQGSEA in the germline V gene. The CDR3 is made up of 15 amino acids. V gave up 7 bases and J gave up 0 bases, with 18 bases separating them. CDR3 nucleotide sequence: TGCAGCGCAAAGTCCCGATCGGGAGCTAACTATGGCTACACCTTC. Translated, it gives CSAKSRSGANYGYTF.